These 19 T cell receptor beta chains originate from one sample sequenced in a study of blood T cell repertoires in COVID-19. Some clones are missing from TCRdb's copy, which holds only in-frame ones; the method was immunoSEQ multiplex PCR. There are roughly 160,000 clones in the sample; approximately 84% occur only once, and less than 3% lies in the top ten. The sample taken for sequencing was peripheral blood. The receptors come from a woman at least 80 years old with COVID-19, enrolled during active disease.

V is TRBV6-1 and J is TRBJ1-2; D is ambiguous. The CDR3 has 13 amino acids. V was clipped by 5 bases and J by 3 bases, with 10 bases between them. Germline V lookup: CDR1 MNHNS, CDR2 SASEGT. The CDR3 is CASSFSNDYGYTF. The DNA of the CDR3 is TGTGCCAGCAGTTTTAGTAACGACTATGGCTACACCTTC.

The chain couples TRBV28 to TRBJ1-1; 7 nucleotides align to TRBD1. Germline CDR1 and CDR2: MDHEN and SYDVKM. J lost 0 bases, V lost 10 bases, and 8 bases had no gene match. The CDR3 is 14 residues long. The CDR3 nucleotides are TGTGCCACCGACAGGGCCGCCATGAACACTGAAGCTTTCTTT. This sequence encodes CATDRAAMNTEAFF. Together with reference TRBV28 and TRBJ1-1, the CDR3 gives the full variable domain: DVKVTQSSRYLVKRTGEKVFLECVQDMDHENMFWYRQDPGLGLRLIYFSYDVKMKEKGDIPEGYSVSREKKERFSLILESASTNQTSMYLCATDRAAMNTEAFFGQGTRLTVV.

The chain employs TRBV5-1 and TRBJ2-5; 11 nucleotides agree with TRBD2. With 1 base clipped from V and 5 bases from J, the junction kept 4 bases outside the gene matches. Germline loops: CDR1 SGHRS, CDR2 YFSETQ. The CDR3 has 15 amino acids. In DNA form, the CDR3 reads TGCGCCAGCAGCTTGTTTAGCGGGGGGGCGGAGACCCAGTACTTC. It translates to CASSLFSGGAETQYF.

This clone was observed a handful of times. The chain combines TRBV18 with TRBJ2-2; perhaps TRBD1 as D (6 bases). The CDR3 consists of 15 residues. The germline V gene encodes CDR1 KGHSH and CDR2 LQKENI. With 4 bases removed from V and 1 base from J, the gap between germline ends came to 10 bases. CDR3 DNA: TGTGCCAGCTCACTTCGGGACATGAACACCGGGGAGCTGTTTTTT. Translated, it gives CASSLRDMNTGELFF.

The chain uses TRBV2 and TRBJ2-7; 13 bases match TRBD2. The CDR3 covers 15 residues. The germline gives CDR1 SNHLY, CDR2 FYNNEI. J gave up 4 bases and V 4 bases, and 4 bases lay outside the gene matches. This CDR3 reads CASSALAGGQYEQYF. The CDR3 DNA is TGTGCCAGCAGTGCACTAGCGGGAGGGCAGTACGAGCAGTACTTC. The whole variable domain, remainder taken from reference TRBV2 and TRBJ2-7, is EPEVTQTPSHQVTQMGQEVILRCVPISNHLYFYWYRQILGQKVEFLVSFYNNEISEKSEIFDDQFSVERPDGSNFTLKIRSTKLEDSAMYFCASSALAGGQYEQYFGPGTRLTVT.

This chain links TRBV3-1 (or the pseudogene TRBV3-2) with TRBJ2-7; 11 bases are a match to TRBD2. V lost 5 bases, J lost 5 bases, and 14 bases stayed unmatched. Germline CDR1 LGHDT, CDR2 YNNKEL (reference sequence). CDR3 length: 17 residues. DNA of the CDR3: TGTGCCAGCAGCGGATTACCATTAGCGGGGGGGCCCCACGAGCAGTACTTC. Protein product: CASSGLPLAGGPHEQYF.

The chain links TRBV11-2 to TRBJ2-1; D perhaps matches TRBD2 (6 bases). Between the trimmed V and J ends, which lost 5 bases and 8 bases, there was a span of 22 bases. The CDR3 is made up of 16 amino acids. Germline values: CDR1 SGHAT, CDR2 FQNNGV. DNA for the CDR3: TGTGCCAGCAGCCGCCCCCCCACGGGAGTATCATATGAGCAGTTCTTC. It is translated as CASSRPPTGVSYEQFF.

The sample holds one count of this clone. This chain connects TRBV5-1 to TRBJ1-3; tentatively, D is TRBD1 (6 bases). The length of the CDR3 is 14 residues. The ends were cut back, 4 bases at V and 4 bases at J, with 12 bases in the middle. CDR1 SGHRS and CDR2 YFSETQ come from the germline V gene. The CDR3 region is CASSPGTLGNTIYF. The CDR3 coding sequence is TGCGCCAGCAGCCCTGGGACACTCGGAAACACCATATATTTT. Full variable domain (rest looked up from reference TRBV5-1 and TRBJ1-3): KAGVTQTPRYLIKTRGQQVTLSCSPISGHRSVSWYQQTPGQGLQFLFEYFSETQRNKGNFPGRFSGRQFSNSRSEMNVSTLELGDSALYLCASSPGTLGNTIYFGEGSWLTVV.

This chain connects TRBV2 to TRBJ2-3; 8 positions match TRBD1. CDR3 size: 16 residues. The V gene's germline CDR1 is SNHLY and CDR2 FYNNEI. With 4 bases clipped from V and 2 bases from J, the junction kept 8 bases outside the gene matches. In DNA form, the CDR3 reads TGTGCCAGCAGTGTTGAAGGACAGGGAAACACAGATACGCAGTATTTT. Protein sequence: CASSVEGQGNTDTQYF.

This chain uses TRBV9 with TRBJ2-3; 8 bases align to TRBD1. CDR3 length: 15 residues. The germline CDR1 and CDR2 sequences are SGDLS and YYNGEE. Losses at the gene ends were 4 bases for V and 2 bases for J; bases not matched to a gene: 6. CDR3 sequence: CASSPWTGYTDTQYF. In DNA form, the CDR3 reads TGTGCCAGCAGCCCTTGGACAGGGTACACAGATACGCAGTATTTT.

V is TRBV5-1 and J is TRBJ2-2, with D possibly being TRBD1 (6 bases). The germline V gene encodes CDR1 SGHRS and CDR2 YFSETQ. Trimming stripped 0 bases from V and 7 bases from J, with 10 bases between. The length of the CDR3 is 14 residues. This CDR3 reads CASSLDGGGGELFF. CDR3 bases: TGCGCCAGCAGCTTGGATGGGGGCGGCGGGGAGCTGTTTTTT.

This rearrangement joins TRBV18 to TRBJ1-1, with D hard to call. Germline V lookup: CDR1 KGHSH, CDR2 LQKENI. The CDR3 is made up of 16 amino acids. V was pared by 3 bases and J by 5 bases, with 19 bases between. CDR3 coding DNA: TGTGCCAGCTCACCCGGCGGGGTCAACATGGTTACTGAAGCTTTCTTT. It specifies CASSPGGVNMVTEAFF.

The rearrangement links TRBV5-5 to TRBJ1-2; 11 positions match TRBD1. CDR1 and CDR2 from the germline V gene are SGHKS and YYEKEE (reference sequence). The CDR3 is 15 residues long. V trimming: 4 bases; J trimming: 7 bases; junction bases outside the gene matches: 9. CDR3 in amino acids: CASSTTDRGLGGYTF. The CDR3 DNA reads as TGTGCCAGCAGCACTACGGACAGGGGGCTCGGTGGCTACACCTTC.

This chain's CDR3 is CASNRDSLGPLHF. The CDR3 nucleotides read TGTGCCAGCAACCGGGACAGCCTTGGGCCCCTCCACTTT. The genes are TRBV18 and TRBJ1-6; 7 bases map to TRBD1. The V gene's germline CDR1 is KGHSH and CDR2 LQKENI. There are 13 residues in the CDR3. The V gene end was trimmed by 8 bases and the J gene end by 13 bases; junction bases not matched to a gene: 11.

A note on this clone: Other nucleotide sequences in the sample specify the same CDR3. The V and J genes are TRBV18 and TRBJ2-5; TRBD2 agrees at 7 bases. CDR1 and CDR2 from the germline V gene are KGHSH and LQKENI. J was trimmed by 5 bases and V by 6 bases; bases with no gene match: 3. The CDR3 extends over 12 amino acids. CDR3 amino acids: CASSPGGETQYF. Here the CDR3 DNA reads TGTGCCAGCTCCCCCGGGGGGGAGACCCAGTACTTC.

The chain recombines TRBV6-1 with TRBJ2-3, with TRBD2 identical over 8 bases. This CDR3 is built from 21 residues. After removal of 1 base from V and 8 bases from J, the junction contained 26 bases not matched to a gene. Germline CDR1 is MNHNS and CDR2 is SASEGT. CDR3: CASSEGWASGVAAGGYVTQYF. The CDR3 DNA reads TGTGCCAGCAGTGAAGGTTGGGCCTCGGGAGTTGCGGCGGGAGGTTACGTTACGCAGTATTTT.

This clone has only one observation. This CDR3 reads CASSVGGQGSYEQYF. Here the CDR3 DNA reads TGTGCCAGCAGCGTAGGGGGACAGGGGAGCTACGAGCAGTACTTC. The chain is built from TRBV9 and TRBJ2-7, with TRBD1 identical over 10 bases. The CDR3 is 15 amino acids. With V trimmed by 0 bases and J by 3 bases, 3 bases remained unmatched. CDR1 is SGDLS, CDR2 YYNGEE, per germline. Combining the CDR3 with reference TRBV9 and TRBJ2-7 gives the whole variable domain DSGVTQTPKHLITATGQRVTLRCSPRSGDLSVYWYQQSLDQGLQFLIQYYNGEERAKGNILERFSAQQFPDLHSELNLSSLELGDSALYFCASSVGGQGSYEQYFGPGTRLTVT.

This chain links TRBV11-3 with TRBJ2-3; D is perhaps TRBD2 (5 bases). With 5 bases removed from V and 6 bases from J, the gap between germline ends came to 12 bases. This CDR3 spans 13 amino acids. The germline CDR1 and CDR2 sequences are SGHNT and YENEEA. Written as DNA, the CDR3 is TGTGCCAGCAGCGGAGGAATGGCGGATACGCAGTATTTT. Its protein is CASSGGMADTQYF.

The genes are TRBV5-4 and TRBJ1-5; D not resolved. Trimming pared 1 base from V and 6 bases from J, leaving 5 bases between. The CDR3 loop spans 12 amino acids. The germline CDR1 and CDR2 sequences are SGHNT and YYREEE (reference sequence). The CDR3 DNA sequence: TGTGCCAGCAGCTTGTACGGTCAGCCCCAGCATTTT. This codes for CASSLYGQPQHF.